This T cell receptor beta chain was documented in a study of cytomegalovirus exposure and HLA in healthy donors. Looking at the study overall: Earlier, roughly 120 million unique TCR beta sequences were recovered from about 179 million T cells by an analysis. Early released data comprised tens of millions of unique TCRs from HLA-typed donors. Findings of the study overall: A later analysis revealed that TCR association rates differed between HLA loci, peaking at DRB1 and bottoming out at HLA-C. Analysis was performed later, and it showed HLA-associated TCR beta chains to be more clonally expanded than equally common others.

This clone was seen a handful of times. Its antigen remains unknown. Vbeta (60) and Jbeta (13) primers were used in the PCR. TCRdb's table, derived via immunoSEQ multiplex PCR, lists solely in-frame clones and lacks some. In the table there are 150,000 or so clones, more than 70% of which are singletons. The CDR3 runs to 15 residues. Germline assignment: CDR1 LNHNV and CDR2 YYDKDF (reference sequence). Between the trimmed V and J ends, which lost 0 bases and 8 bases, there was a span of 14 bases. The V gene is TRBV15, the J gene TRBJ2-1, with D perhaps matching TRBD1 (7 bases). This clonotype was sampled from a woman aged 45 to 65 in good health and CMV-seropositive. Sequencing was performed on PBMCs. CDR3 residues: CATSRDEGAGYEQFF. CDR3 sequence (DNA): TGTGCCACCAGCAGAGATGAGGGGGCGGGGTATGAGCAGTTCTTC.